One T cell receptor (beta chain) is described in this entry. The ends were cut back, 3 bases at V and 4 bases at J, with 15 bases in the middle. Germline lookup yields CDR1 KGHSH and CDR2 LQKENI. CDR3 size: 15 residues. A single record per CDR3 protein comes from TCRdb applying MiXCR to the RT-PCR reads. The table shows about 680,000 distinct CDR3 sequences, with approximately 15% occurring only once. The receptor's source is a female donor in good health, serving as a healthy control. The sequenced sample consisted of memory CD4+ T cells from blood. The J gene is TRBJ1-2, the V gene TRBV18; D is perhaps TRBD1 (5 bases). The CDR3 DNA reads TGTGCCAGCTCACCCGCAGAGGACACGAGCTATGGCTACACCTTC. Protein product: CASSPAEDTSYGYTF.